The rows below give T cell receptor beta chains drawn from one sample of a study of control samples from healthy donors and cancer patients. Assay used: immunoSEQ multiplex PCR; TCRdb lists only in-frame clones, some missing. The table has 94,000 or so clones, 65% to 85% seen once. Sequences were obtained from PBMCs. The source is a man between 65 and 85 years old with lung cancer. Each CDR3 is given with its conserved first and last residue. The D gene is left open where the match is weak. Clone size is stated in some rows and not others, as once, few, many or a class when expanded.

>NA|TRBV7-3|TRBJ2-3|NA
TGTGCCAGCAGCTTAGGACAGCCGCCGAGGAGTGCGCAGTATTTT
CASSLGQPPRSAQYF
>few|TRBV24-1|TRBJ2-7|TRBD2
TGTGCCACCAGTGAAGGTAGCGGGGGTTACGAGCAGTACTTC
CATSEGSGGYEQYF
>NA|TRBV19|TRBJ2-1|TRBD2
TGTGCCAGTAGTATAGGGGGTGGCGGGGGCTACAATGAGCAGTTCTTC
CASSIGGGGGYNEQFF
>once|TRBV4-2|TRBJ1-3|NA
TGTGCCAGCAGCCCGAGCTGGGGGGCCGGTGGAAACACCATATATTTT
CASSPSWGAGGNTIYF
>NA|TRBV6-2/TRBV6-3|TRBJ1-4|NA
TGTGCCAGCAGCAATACCAGGGCAACTAATGAAAAACTGTTTTTT
CASSNTRATNEKLFF
>NA|TRBV29-1|TRBJ2-2|TRBD1
TGCAGCGTTTCTGTACAGGGGCCCGGGGAGCTGTTTTTT
CSVSVQGPGELFF
>NA|TRBV9|TRBJ1-5|NA
TGTGCCAGCAGCGTAGGCGGGGACAAACCCGACGATCAGCCCCAGCATTTT
CASSVGGDKPDDQPQHF
>NA|TRBV6-6|TRBJ1-1|TRBD1
TGTGCCAGCAGTCGACAGGGGGCGCGGATGAACACTGAAGCTTTCTTT
CASSRQGARMNTEAFF
>NA|TRBV7-7|TRBJ2-2|TRBD2
TGTGCTAGCAGCTTCGGGACTAGCGGGGGGGCCCCCACCGGGGAGCTGTTTTTT
CASSFGTSGGAPTGELFF
>NA|TRBV10-1|TRBJ1-4|TRBD1
TGCGCCAGCAGTGCGGACAGGGATGAAAAACTGTTTTTT
CASSADRDEKLFF
>NA|TRBV11-3|TRBJ2-2|TRBD2
TGTGCCAGCAGCTTCGGCGGGGGGCTTGGCGGGGAGCTGTTTTTT
CASSFGGGLGGELFF
>NA|TRBV19|TRBJ2-7|NA
TGTGCCAGTAGTGGTCCGGGCTTCTACGAGCAGTACTTC
CASSGPGFYEQYF
>NA|TRBV11-2|TRBJ1-1|NA
TGTGCCAGCAGCCCGATGTCTGGCGCTGAAGCTTTCTTT
CASSPMSGAEAFF
>NA|TRBV6-5|TRBJ1-2|TRBD1
TGTGCCAGCAGGACTACGACAGGGGGCGCGGAAGGCTACACCTTC
CASRTTTGGAEGYTF
>NA|TRBV6-2/TRBV6-3|TRBJ2-2|NA
TGTGCCAGCAGTTTTCTTAGCCGGGACACCGGGGAGCTGTTTTTT
CASSFLSRDTGELFF
>NA|TRBV6-5|TRBJ2-3|NA
TGTGCCAGCAGTACCGGGACGCACAGCACAGATACGCAGTATTTT
CASSTGTHSTDTQYF
>NA|TRBV19|TRBJ1-4|NA
TGTGCCAGTAGTTTCGCCAGGGTGACTAATGAAAAACTGTTTTTT
CASSFARVTNEKLFF
>NA|TRBV3-1/TRBV3-2|TRBJ2-3|NA
TGTGCCAGCAGCCAAGTTACTCCTAGCACAGATACGCAGTATTTT
CASSQVTPSTDTQYF
>NA|TRBV3-1/TRBV3-2|TRBJ2-7|TRBD1
TGTGCCAGCAGCCAATTAACAGGGGTCAGGTACGAGCAGTACTTC
CASSQLTGVRYEQYF
>NA|TRBV6-1|TRBJ1-1|NA
TGTGCCAGCAGTGAACACAGGGAAAGTGAAGCTTTCTTT
CASSEHRESEAFF
>NA|TRBV24-1|TRBJ2-1|NA
TGTGCCACCAGTGACCGCCTAGGACATTCGTCACATAGGCAGTTCTTC
CATSDRLGHSSHRQFF
>NA|TRBV15|TRBJ1-1|NA
TGTGCCACCAGCAGGGGGGGAGGGAACACTGAAGCTTTCTTT
CATSRGGGNTEAFF
>NA|TRBV6-1|TRBJ1-5|TRBD1
TGTGCCAGCAGTGTTACAGGGGGCGGCTTTAGGAGCAATCAGCCCCAGCATTTT
CASSVTGGGFRSNQPQHF
>NA|TRBV27|TRBJ1-6|NA
TGTGCCAGCAACACCCCGTCGGCTAATAATTCACCCCTCCACTTT
CASNTPSANNSPLHF
>NA|TRBV5-1|TRBJ2-7|NA
TGCGCCAGCAGCTGGAGGGACAAACCCTACGAGCAGTACTTC
CASSWRDKPYEQYF
>NA|TRBV6-5|TRBJ1-2|NA
TGTGCCAGCAGGAGTACAGGGAGGAACTATGGCTACACCTTC
CASRSTGRNYGYTF
>NA|TRBV7-9|TRBJ2-3|NA
TGTGCCAGCAGCCCGAACAGGGTGGGCACAGATACGCAGTATTTT
CASSPNRVGTDTQYF
>NA|TRBV7-7|TRBJ1-3|NA
TGTGCTAGCAGCTTAGTTGGACAGCCATACTCTGGAAACACCATATATTTT
CASSLVGQPYSGNTIYF
>NA|TRBV28|TRBJ1-5|NA
TGTGCCAGCACTTTTTACTTAGATGGTCAGCCCCAGCATTTT
CASTFYLDGQPQHF
>NA|TRBV7-6|TRBJ2-1|NA
TGTGCCAGCAGCCCAGTTGGGATCTCCTACAATGAGCAGTTCTTC
CASSPVGISYNEQFF
>NA|TRBV25-1|TRBJ2-4|NA
TGTGCCAGCAGTGAATCTTCCAGAGTCCCACGTCAGTACTTC
CASSESSRVPRQYF
>once|TRBV29-1|TRBJ2-7|NA
TGCAGCGTTGGTTCCTACGAGCAGTACTTC
CSVGSYEQYF
>NA|TRBV9|TRBJ1-6|NA
TGTGCCAGCACCACAGGTGTAGGAGGTAATTCACCCCTCCACTTT
CASTTGVGGNSPLHF
>NA|TRBV6-6|TRBJ1-1|NA
TGTGCCAGCAAACTGGGAGGGGATAACACTGAAGCTTTCTTT
CASKLGGDNTEAFF
>NA|TRBV15|TRBJ2-1|TRBD1
TGTGCCACCAGCAGAGATCCGGGACAGGGTAGGAATGAGCAGTTCTTC
CATSRDPGQGRNEQFF
>NA|TRBV2|TRBJ2-3|TRBD2
TGTGCCAGCAGGGGGACTAGGGTGACAGATACGCAGTATTTT
CASRGTRVTDTQYF
>few|TRBV6-5|TRBJ2-7|NA
TGTGCCAGCAGTACGGGACGTTACGAGCAGTACTTC
CASSTGRYEQYF
>NA|TRBV28|TRBJ2-7|NA
TGTGCCAGCAGTTTTGGGACAAGTAGCTACGAGCAGTACTTC
CASSFGTSSYEQYF
>few|TRBV10-3|TRBJ2-5|NA
TGTGCCATCAAATCAGCGGAAGAGACCCAGTACTTC
CAIKSAEETQYF
>many|TRBV27|TRBJ2-7|NA
TGTGCCAGCAGACCTGAGAAACAGGGTTCGTTCCTCTACGAGCAGTACTTC
CASRPEKQGSFLYEQYF
>NA|TRBV12-3/TRBV12-4|TRBJ2-1|NA
TGTGCCAGCAGTTTAACGAGGAATGAGCAGTTCTTC
CASSLTRNEQFF
>NA|TRBV13|TRBJ1-6|NA
TGTGCCAGCAGCACCGGACAGACTAATAATTCACCCCTCCACTTT
CASSTGQTNNSPLHF
>once|TRBV7-8|TRBJ2-5|NA
TGTGCCAGCAGCTTATACGGGTCGGTAGTACAAGAGACCCAGTACTTC
CASSLYGSVVQETQYF
>NA|TRBV11-3|TRBJ1-1|TRBD1
TGTGCCAGCAGCTTGGGCCCGGGCAGGGGGGACACTGAAGCTTTCTTT
CASSLGPGRGDTEAFF
>NA|TRBV5-4|TRBJ1-4|NA
TGTGCCAGCAGCACCGACGGGATTGAAAAACTGTTTTTT
CASSTDGIEKLFF
>NA|TRBV19|TRBJ2-2|NA
TGTGCCTCCGGAGGGCCCTACACCGGGGAGCTGTTTTTT
CASGGPYTGELFF
>NA|TRBV7-2|TRBJ2-2|TRBD1
TGTGCCAGCAGCGCTTACCCCGGGACAGCGGAAACCGGGGAGCTGTTTTTT
CASSAYPGTAETGELFF
>once|TRBV19|TRBJ2-7|TRBD2
TGTGCCAGTAGTCGCGGGACTAGCGGGGGAAACGAGCAGTACTTC
CASSRGTSGGNEQYF
>once|TRBV5-4|TRBJ1-1|NA
TGTGCCAGCAGCTTGGATGCGGTTGCTGAAGCTTTCTTT
CASSLDAVAEAFF
>once|TRBV7-3|TRBJ2-7|NA
TGTGCCAGCAGCTTAAGTTACCAGTACGAGCAGTACTTC
CASSLSYQYEQYF
>NA|TRBV28|TRBJ1-3|TRBD1
TGTGCCAGCAGTTTAGGGACAGGGGGCTCCCGGGGAAACACCATATATTTT
CASSLGTGGSRGNTIYF
>NA|TRBV5-1|TRBJ2-7|TRBD1
TGCGCCAGCAGATCAGGGGGACAGGGGGCATCCTACGAGCAGTACTTC
CASRSGGQGASYEQYF
>NA|TRBV7-3|TRBJ1-1|NA
TGTGCCAGCAGCCCAGGGACGGTGACTGAAGCTTTCTTT
CASSPGTVTEAFF